These 6 T cell receptor beta chains share one sample of origin, sequenced in a study of T cell clonotyping in hematopoietic cell transplantation. Sequencing used immunoSEQ multiplex PCR; TCRdb keeps in-frame clones, though not all of them. The sample comprises about 49,000 clones, 70% to 90% of which are singletons, and 5.9% rests with the top ten. As to time point: recipient sample about 28 days before transplant, after cytoreduction. The sample consisted of peripheral blood mononuclear cells, taken before stem cell transplant. These receptors were obtained from a man aged 55 to 70 with biphenotypic leukemia. Some clones in this sample may be carry-over from other donors' samples.

CDR3 DNA sequence: TGTGCCAGCAGCTTGGGGAAAACTGAAGCTTTCTTT. This codes for CASSLGKTEAFF. V gene TRBV5-6 combines with J gene TRBJ1-1; D call uncertain. The CDR3 runs 12 residues. Trimming left V 0 bases short and J 5 bases short, with 5 bases between. Germline assignment: CDR1 SGHDT and CDR2 YYEEEE. The whole variable domain, filled in from reference TRBV5-6 and TRBJ1-1, reads DAGVTQSPTHLIKTRGQQVTLRCSPKSGHDTVSWYQQALGQGPQFIFQYYEEEERQRGNFPDRFSGHQFPNYSSELNVNALLLGDSALYLCASSLGKTEAFFGQGTRLTVV.

With respect to this clone: The sample has other DNA sequences that encode this CDR3 too. This sequence joins TRBV4-1 and TRBJ2-7, with D unresolved. CDR3 length: 13 residues. The germline V gene has CDR1 MGHRA and CDR2 YSYEKL. V lost 4 bases and J lost 0, with 7 bases in between. The CDR3, as DNA: TGCGCCAGCAGCCTCGGCATCTCCTACGAGCAGTACTTC. This encodes CASSLGISYEQYF.

The CDR3 protein is CASSYSLEDPTGELFF. The CDR3, as DNA: TGTGCCAGCAGTTACTCGTTGGAGGATCCCACCGGGGAGCTGTTTTTT. The J gene is TRBJ2-2, the V gene TRBV6-6; TRBD2 is a possible D gene (5 bases). This CDR3 is built from 16 residues. Between the trimmed V and J ends, which lost 0 bases and 4 bases, there was a span of 12 bases. The germline V gene has CDR1 MNHNY and CDR2 SVGAGI (reference sequence).

The chain has TRBV29-1 and TRBJ2-3; 7 bases align to TRBD1. Germline lookup yields CDR1 SQVTM and CDR2 ANQGSEA. There are 17 residues in the CDR3. V was clipped by 1 base and J by 5 bases; unmatched bases: 15. CDR3 residues: CSVEVWNEYRGLDTQYF. The CDR3 DNA reads TGCAGCGTTGAAGTCTGGAATGAGTACAGGGGATTAGATACGCAGTATTTT.

The chain carries TRBV19 and TRBJ1-5; 11 bases align to TRBD1. The CDR3 extends over 15 amino acids. J gave up 6 bases and V 9 bases, and 10 bases lay outside the gene matches. Germline V gives CDR1 LNHDA, CDR2 SQIVND (reference sequence). The DNA of the CDR3 is TGTGCCAGCCGGCAGGGACAGGGGGAAAGTCAGCCCCAGCATTTT. This sequence encodes CASRQGQGESQPQHF.

This clone appeared a single time. This chain uses TRBV7-9 with TRBJ1-5, with 7 bases lining up with TRBD1. Germline lookup yields CDR1 SEHNR and CDR2 FQNEAQ (reference sequence). V shed 5 bases, J shed 4 bases, and the junction held 2 bases outside the gene matches. The CDR3 has 13 residues. The CDR3 bases are TGTGCCAGCAGCAAGACAGGGAATCAGCCCCAGCATTTT. Translated: CASSKTGNQPQHF.